These 9 T cell receptor beta chains originate from one sample sequenced in a study of cytomegalovirus exposure and HLA in healthy donors. Researchers ran the PCR with 60 Vbeta and 13 Jbeta primers. Method: immunoSEQ multiplex PCR; TCRdb's copy keeps in-frame clones and lacks some. The table records approximately 93,000 clones, 75% to 85% of them present only once. The specimen sequenced was PBMCs. The receptors were sampled from a male donor in good health and CMV-seropositive.

As to this clone: The same CDR3 is also encoded by other DNA sequences in this sample. This rearrangement joins TRBV29-1 to TRBJ2-3, with a tentative D call TRBD1 (5 bases). V dropped 6 bases and J dropped 2 bases, with 12 bases sitting between them. This CDR3 is 13 amino acids long. Germline V gene lookup returns CDR1 SQVTM and CDR2 ANQGSEA. In DNA, the CDR3 is TGCAGCGTGTCACAAGGGGCCACAGATACGCAGTATTTT. It specifies CSVSQGATDTQYF.

This clone has a handful of counts. This chain uses TRBV30 with TRBJ1-1; TRBD1 matches at 7 bases. Per germline, CDR1 GTSNPN and CDR2 SVGIG (reference sequence). V was clipped by 1 base and J by 6 bases; unmatched bases: 8. This CDR3 spans 14 amino acids. The DNA of the CDR3 is TGTGCCTGGAGTGAGATCAGGGGGACGGCTGAAGCTTTCTTT. It translates to CAWSEIRGTAEAFF.

J is TRBJ2-1 and V is TRBV27, with D perhaps matching TRBD1 (6 bases). The CDR3 runs 13 residues. The germline V gene encodes CDR1 MNHEY and CDR2 SMNVEV (reference sequence). The V end was cut by 6 bases, the J end by 2 bases, with 8 bases between. The CDR3 protein is CASSRTAYNEQFF. DNA for the CDR3: TGTGCCAGCAGCAGGACAGCCTACAATGAGCAGTTCTTC.

This clone was seen just once. The chain joins TRBV2 to TRBJ2-7; 9 nucleotides line up with TRBD2. The trim removed 7 bases at V and 4 bases at J, leaving 11 bases unmatched. The CDR3 runs 15 residues. Germline V gene sequence: CDR1 SNHLY, CDR2 FYNNEI. The CDR3 DNA sequence: TGTGCCAGCACCCTAGGGGGTAGCGGGGGTTACGAGCAGTACTTC. This gives the protein CASTLGGSGGYEQYF.

In this sample, this clone turned up once. The CDR3: CASSSQSPDTQYF. CDR3 in DNA: TGTGCCAGCAGCTCCCAGTCGCCAGATACGCAGTATTTT. This chain uses TRBV7-9 with TRBJ2-3; no clear D. CDR1 SEHNR and CDR2 FQNEAQ come from the germline V gene (reference sequence). CDR3 length equals 13 residues. Trimming stripped 4 bases from V and 4 bases from J, with 9 bases between.

Only one count was recorded for this clone. The chain combines TRBV27 with TRBJ2-7; D possibly corresponds to TRBD1 (6 bases). This CDR3 is built from 13 residues. Per the germline V gene, CDR1 is MNHEY and CDR2 is SMNVEV (reference sequence). Trimming stripped 1 base from V and 7 bases from J, with 11 bases between. CDR3 loop: CASSLYAGVEQYF. The CDR3, as DNA: TGTGCCAGCAGTTTATACGCAGGGGTAGAGCAGTACTTC.

This clone appeared a single time. The V call is TRBV27, the J call TRBJ2-7; the match to TRBD2 covers 10 bases. The germline V gene has CDR1 MNHEY and CDR2 SMNVEV (reference sequence). V gave up 3 bases and J gave up 4 bases; unmatched junction bases: 6. This CDR3 is 15 amino acids long. CDR3 nucleotide sequence: TGTGCCAGCAGTTTGGGACTAGCGAATCGTTACGAGCAGTACTTC. Its translation is CASSLGLANRYEQYF.

J is TRBJ1-3 and V is TRBV6-1; D is possibly TRBD1 (6 bases). Between the trimmed V and J ends, which lost 2 bases and 4 bases, there was a span of 12 bases. Germline V gene sequence: CDR1 MNHNS, CDR2 SASEGT. The CDR3 sequence is 15 residues long. CDR3 region: CASSEQGNVGNTIYF. The CDR3 nucleotides read TGTGCCAGCAGTGAACAGGGGAATGTAGGAAACACCATATATTTT.

This sequence joins TRBV9 and TRBJ2-3, with 15 bases identical to TRBD2. The germline gives CDR1 SGDLS, CDR2 YYNGEE. The CDR3 has 16 residues. Trimming cost V 0 bases and J 6 bases; bases outside gene matches: 2. CDR3 in amino acids: CASSVEGTSGGDTQYF. CDR3 DNA: TGTGCCAGCAGCGTAGAGGGGACTAGCGGGGGGGATACGCAGTATTTT. Supplemented by reference TRBV9 and TRBJ2-3, the full variable domain reads DSGVTQTPKHLITATGQRVTLRCSPRSGDLSVYWYQQSLDQGLQFLIQYYNGEERAKGNILERFSAQQFPDLHSELNLSSLELGDSALYFCASSVEGTSGGDTQYFGPGTRLTVL.